These T cell receptor beta chains were read from a single sample in a study of graft-versus-host responses after intestinal transplantation. The antigens of these receptors remain unknown. Repertoires were generated with immunoSEQ multiplex PCR, while TCRdb's copy carries only in-frame clones and drops some. The data show roughly 93,000 clones, with roughly 91% seen just once and 0.4% to 0.6% held by the top ten. Sequenced material: unstimulated CD8+ T cells sorted from spleen or lymph node cells, taken before intestinal transplant. All receptors come from a human donor who received an intestinal transplant. Each CDR3 is given with its conserved first and last residue. Fields, in order: V gene, CDR3 protein.

V gene: TRBV4-2; CDR3 protein: CASSQGTGLAGGETQYF
V gene: TRBV4-1; CDR3 protein: CASSHVGQGNQPQHF
V gene: TRBV2; CDR3 protein: CASGETSGNPGELFF
V gene: TRBV4-2; CDR3 protein: CASSQDGQGFSYTF
V gene: TRBV28; CDR3 protein: CASSFGRSNSPLHF
V gene: TRBV4-1; CDR3 protein: CASSQESPAPFVYF
V gene: TRBV4-3; CDR3 protein: CASSPRDTWDYGYTF
V gene: TRBV6-5; CDR3 protein: CASSYFSGDYEQYF
V gene: TRBV6-1; CDR3 protein: CASRDPGTRYEQYF
V gene: TRBV9; CDR3 protein: CASSPTGGTEAFF
V gene: TRBV19; CDR3 protein: CASRIQGFPEAFF
V gene: TRBV13; CDR3 protein: CASSLDGGQGLNTEAFF
V gene: TRBV7-6; CDR3 protein: CASSPGIEQYF
V gene: TRBV27; CDR3 protein: CASSLKRIAGEAYNEQFF
V gene: TRBV25-1; CDR3 protein: CASSGLMGTDTQYF
V gene: TRBV5-6; CDR3 protein: CASSLERGVTDTQYF
V gene: TRBV4-3; CDR3 protein: CASSQEASGTYEQYF
V gene: TRBV14; CDR3 protein: CASSQYRGRPFEETQYF
V gene: TRBV6-4; CDR3 protein: CASRSGQSRKNYGYTF
V gene: TRBV2; CDR3 protein: CASSLIAGTPYEQYF
V gene: TRBV4-1; CDR3 protein: CASSQGGSGSFGYEQYF
V gene: TRBV5-4; CDR3 protein: CASSIDRGLNEQYF
V gene: TRBV2; CDR3 protein: CAREQGDSGNYGYTF
V gene: TRBV11-2; CDR3 protein: CASSTDRENTEAFF
V gene: TRBV19; CDR3 protein: CASSIGRVPRMNTEAFF
V gene: TRBV7-9; CDR3 protein: CASSPPVGGVGTDTQYF
V gene: TRBV27; CDR3 protein: CASSLGGVGQPQHF
V gene: TRBV6-1; CDR3 protein: CASSDPGTAFSYEQYF
V gene: TRBV5-7; CDR3 protein: CASSLRGGAVGPQHF
V gene: TRBV2; CDR3 protein: CASSEYGSDQPQHF
V gene: TRBV4-1; CDR3 protein: CASSQGPGSTEAFF
V gene: TRBV19; CDR3 protein: CASSSTGAYEQYF
V gene: TRBV9; CDR3 protein: CASSPLAGDYEQYF
V gene: TRBV11-3; CDR3 protein: CASSLDQRLEERNEQFF
V gene: TRBV19; CDR3 protein: CASTSGGANEQFF
V gene: TRBV7-9; CDR3 protein: CANEGLNFQETQYF
V gene: TRBV27; CDR3 protein: CASSPSALRPNEQYF
V gene: TRBV27; CDR3 protein: CASRWTSGGAIDEQYF
V gene: TRBV4-3; CDR3 protein: CASSQLHSGLYEQFF
V gene: TRBV27; CDR3 protein: CASALVRNQETQYF
V gene: TRBV5-8; CDR3 protein: CASSLWTGEAGANVLTF
V gene: TRBV5-6; CDR3 protein: CASSWGEEQYF
V gene: TRBV2; CDR3 protein: CASSVGRTPSTDTQYF
V gene: TRBV4-1; CDR3 protein: CASSHPNTGPRGRETQYF